This T cell receptor beta chain was captured in a study of shared T cell receptors in the human thymus (dated by TCRdb to the early 2020s). Broadly, across the study: The study examined how self-reactive, shared T-cell receptor alpha chains are generated in the human thymus.

This clone occurred once. There is no known antigen for this receptor. Base qualities are not recorded, but no much larger clone differs from it by a single base. Receptors were amplified or captured by the immunoSEQ multiplex PCR assay. TCRdb limited this immuneACCESS table to in-frame rearrangements with V and J called. A share of clones is missing; checked studies link under half to unresolved V genes, and the rest is unexplained. This sample gives approximately 760,000 clones in total; approximately 85% of them show up just once. The ten largest clones represent 0.0095% to 0.011% of the sample. For this chain, trimming is 4 bases at the V end and 5 bases at the J end, and the number of junction bases without a gene match is 5. The CDR3 starts with the cysteine, ends with the phenylalanine, and has 14 residues. The kept DNA is CDR3 alone, 42 bases in frame from the first base. Via the germline V gene, CDR1 is SGHTA and CDR2 FQGNSA.

The same specimen was also included in a second study, on human thymus T cells. The second study, in turn, reports: In Finland, the donors were immunologically healthy infants who were having open corrective cardiac surgery for congenital heart defects. The thymus tissue came from surgical resects taken out during corrective cardiac surgery. Usage of V and J gene segments appeared to be biased in both the thymic and the peripheral blood repertoires. According to the related research, thymic TCR repertoires were highly overlapping among unrelated individuals. The study used about 8 infant thymus samples plus four related peripheral blood samples to characterize TCR alpha and beta repertoires. Donor ages ranging from about 6 to 250 days were recorded, and over 5 male and two female infants were included in the cohort. Thymocytes were released mechanically from tissue and stored at -70 °C as pellets of roughly 9-31 million cells. A QIAsymphony instrument was used to extract genomic DNA from frozen cell pellets. TCRB and TCRAD loci were amplified from a standardized quantity of quality-controlled genomic DNA using the immunoSEQ multiplex PCR assay. The amplicons spanned the V(D)J region and were long enough to cover the CDR3 and allow V and J genes to be identified. The commercial immunoSEQ service was used to sequence amplicons on an Illumina platform. Corrections for primer bias and sequencing errors followed previously described methods, while TCRAD and TCRB definitions were based on the IMGT database. Analysis of the repertoires was done with immunoSEQ Analyzer 3.0 and VDJTools and included basic statistics, V/J segment usage, diversity estimates, rarefaction and pairwise overlap. Chao1, ChaoE, Efron-Thisted, Shannon and inverse Simpson indices were used to estimate diversity, which was also estimated on datasets down-sampled to the smallest sample. Repertoire overlap used strict matching of CDR3 nucleotide sequence, V gene and J gene, with Jaccard-based multidimensional scaling clustering. On average, approximately 800,000 unique TCRB clonotypes were obtained from thymus samples, compared with 70,000 to 100,000 from blood samples.

The chain employs TRBV7-2 and TRBJ2-1; TRBD1 agrees with 7 junctional bases. This TCR derives from a girl under three years old with a congenital heart defect. Donor details come from another sample of the same person, matched by shared clones. Material for sequencing was thymocytes. The CDR3 is CASSWGQRNNEQFF. The DNA is TGTGCCAGCAGCTGGGGACAGAGAAACAATGAGCAGTTCTTC.